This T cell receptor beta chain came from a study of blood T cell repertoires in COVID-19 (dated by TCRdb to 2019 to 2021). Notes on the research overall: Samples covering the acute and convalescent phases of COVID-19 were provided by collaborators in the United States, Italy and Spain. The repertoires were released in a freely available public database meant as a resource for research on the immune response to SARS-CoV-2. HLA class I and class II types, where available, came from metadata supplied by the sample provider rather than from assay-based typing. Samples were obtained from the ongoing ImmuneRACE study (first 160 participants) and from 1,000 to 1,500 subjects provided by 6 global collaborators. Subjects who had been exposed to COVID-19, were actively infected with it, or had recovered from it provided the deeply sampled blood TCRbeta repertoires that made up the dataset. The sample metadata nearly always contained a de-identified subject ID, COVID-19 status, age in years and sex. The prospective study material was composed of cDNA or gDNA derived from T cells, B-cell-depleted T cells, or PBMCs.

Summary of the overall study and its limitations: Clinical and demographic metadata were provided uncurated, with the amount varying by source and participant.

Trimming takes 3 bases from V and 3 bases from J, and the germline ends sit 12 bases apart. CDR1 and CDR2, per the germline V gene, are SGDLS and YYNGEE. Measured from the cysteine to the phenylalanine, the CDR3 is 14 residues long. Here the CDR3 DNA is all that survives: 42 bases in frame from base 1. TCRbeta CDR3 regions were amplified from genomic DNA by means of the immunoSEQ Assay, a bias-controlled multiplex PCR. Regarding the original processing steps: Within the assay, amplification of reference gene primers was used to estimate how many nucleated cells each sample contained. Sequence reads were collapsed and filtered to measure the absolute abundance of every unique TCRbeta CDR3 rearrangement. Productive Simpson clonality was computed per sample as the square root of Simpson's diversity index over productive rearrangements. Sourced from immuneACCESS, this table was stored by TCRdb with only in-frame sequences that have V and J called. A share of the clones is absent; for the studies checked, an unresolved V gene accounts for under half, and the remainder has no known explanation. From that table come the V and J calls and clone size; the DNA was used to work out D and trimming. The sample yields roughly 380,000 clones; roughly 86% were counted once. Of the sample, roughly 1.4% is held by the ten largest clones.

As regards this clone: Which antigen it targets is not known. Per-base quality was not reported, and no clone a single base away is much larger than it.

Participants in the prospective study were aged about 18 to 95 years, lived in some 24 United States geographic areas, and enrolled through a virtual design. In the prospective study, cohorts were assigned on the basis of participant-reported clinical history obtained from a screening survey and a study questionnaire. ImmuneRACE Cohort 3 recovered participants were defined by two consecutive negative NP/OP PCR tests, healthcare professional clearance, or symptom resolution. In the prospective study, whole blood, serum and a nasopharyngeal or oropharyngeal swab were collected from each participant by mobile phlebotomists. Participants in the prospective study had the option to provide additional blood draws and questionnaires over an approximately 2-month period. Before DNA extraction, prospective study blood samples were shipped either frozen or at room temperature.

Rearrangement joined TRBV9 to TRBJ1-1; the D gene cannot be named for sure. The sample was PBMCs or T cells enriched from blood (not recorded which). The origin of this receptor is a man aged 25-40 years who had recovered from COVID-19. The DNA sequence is TGTGCCAGCAGCGAAACACTAACCGACACTGAAGCTTTCTTT. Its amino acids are CASSETLTDTEAFF.